This TCR beta chain derives from a study of molecular identifiers for immune sequencing clone quantification. Study findings and constraints: Jurkat TCR RNA that was spiked in from one cell was reportedly detectable among roughly 1 million naive cells. Barcode collisions between identical TCR molecules could shrink estimates of highly expanded clone sizes.

TCRdb ran MiXCR on the PCR reads and lists one entry per CDR3 protein. The sample carries 400,000 to 600,000 distinct CDR3 sequences, 25% recorded once. This clonotype was detected only a few times. Its antigen is unidentified. Libraries of naive CD8 cells were prepared from 20,000 to 1,000,000 sorted cells using 10%, 30% or 50% RNA. Sorting captured naive CD8 T cells as CD8+CD4-CCR7+CD45RA+. The CDR3 is 13 residues long. V was pared by 0 bases and J by 3 bases, with 6 bases between. Germline CDR1 reads SGDLS; CDR2 reads YYNGEE. The chain carries TRBV9 and TRBJ1-1; D remains unclear. Sequencing used naive CD8+ T cells from blood, with Jurkat cell RNA spiked in. Specified subset: FACS-sorted CD8+CD4-CCR7+CD45RA+ naive T cells. The origin of this receptor is a human donor in good health. Some libraries in this study had Jurkat cell RNA spiked in. Here the CDR3 reads CASSVEADTEAFF. CDR3 bases: TGTGCCAGCAGCGTAGAGGCGGACACTGAAGCTTTCTTT.